These 21 T cell receptor beta chains were sequenced from one sample in a study of CD8 T cells in ankylosing spondylitis. TCRdb used MiXCR to reprocess the 5' RACE reads, holding one entry per CDR3 protein. The sample shows roughly 230,000 distinct CDR3 sequences, 15% to 20% of them seen only once. Sequencing input: blood, either unsorted or a sorted T cell fraction (not recorded which). The receptors derive from a male donor with ankylosing spondylitis or in good health (not recorded which).

This clonotype was counted ten times or more. The chain couples TRBV5-1 to TRBJ1-1; 10 bases align to TRBD1. Germline V CDR1 and CDR2: SGHRS, YFSETQ. The V segment lost 0 bases and the J segment 1 base; nucleotides outside the gene matches: 3. This CDR3 comprises 16 residues. CDR3: CASSLGQGARNTEAFF. The CDR3 DNA follows: TGCGCCAGCAGCTTGGGACAGGGGGCGCGGAACACTGAAGCTTTCTTT.

There are a few counts of this clonotype. The chain carries TRBV9 and TRBJ2-7, with 9 bases aligning to TRBD1. From germline, CDR1 is SGDLS and CDR2 YYNGEE. V shed 5 bases, J shed 6 bases, and the junction held 6 bases outside the gene matches. This CDR3 spans 13 amino acids. The CDR3 spells CASSTGGVSEQYF. CDR3 in DNA: TGTGCCAGCAGTACAGGGGGCGTTTCCGAGCAGTACTTC.

The chain joins TRBV7-9 to TRBJ2-2; 8 positions match TRBD2. This CDR3 region has 15 residues. Trimming took 11 bases from V and 5 from J; bases not matched to a gene: 13. Germline CDR1 reads SEHNR; CDR2 reads FQNEAQ (reference sequence). CDR3 nucleotide sequence: TGTGCCCTCCTGGGGATAGCGGGACGGACCGGGGAGCTGTTTTTT. Its translation: CALLGIAGRTGELFF.

The genes are TRBV24-1 and TRBJ2-5, with 10 bases matching TRBD2. Germline V lookup: CDR1 KGHDR, CDR2 SFDVKD. CDR3 length equals 13 residues. The chain's CDR3 is CPRRLAGLETQYF. The CDR3 nucleotides read TGTCCACGCAGACTAGCGGGTTTGGAGACCCAGTACTTC.

This clonotype has ten or more counts. The chain couples TRBV11-2 to TRBJ2-7, with no clear D. The V and J ends lost 1 base and 3 bases respectively, with 7 bases between them. The CDR3 sequence is 13 residues long. Germline assignment: CDR1 SGHAT and CDR2 FQNNGV. CDR3 in amino acids: CASSLVGDYEQYF. CDR3 coding DNA: TGTGCCAGCAGCTTAGTAGGCGACTACGAGCAGTACTTC.

The sample holds a few counts of this clonotype. The V call is TRBV20-1, the J call TRBJ1-5; 7 bases are a match to TRBD1. Germline V lookup: CDR1 DFQATT, CDR2 SNEGSKA (reference sequence). The V and J ends lost 2 bases and 5 bases, in that order; junction bases with no gene match: 6. This CDR3 is 14 amino acids long. CDR3 loop: CSARPRGGYQPQHF. CDR3 coding DNA: TGCAGTGCTAGACCCAGGGGGGGATATCAGCCCCAGCATTTT.

The rearrangement links TRBV6-1 to TRBJ2-5, with 7 positions matching TRBD2. Losses at the gene ends were 2 bases for V and 5 bases for J; bases not matched to a gene: 5. The CDR3 consists of 14 residues. Germline V gene sequence: CDR1 MNHNS, CDR2 SASEGT. The CDR3 bases are TGTGCCAGCAGTGAACGTGTCGGGGGGGAGACCCAGTACTTC. It codes for CASSERVGGETQYF.

This clonotype has more than one count but fewer than ten. The chain employs TRBV7-6 and TRBJ2-2; weak D call: TRBD2 (6 bases). Germline CDR1 SGHVS, CDR2 FNYEAQ. V lost 4 bases, J lost 5 bases, and 20 bases lay in between. The length of the CDR3 is 17 residues. The CDR3, as DNA: TGTGCCAGCAGCTATACGGTAGAGGGAGGAGGTACCGGGGAGCTGTTTTTT. Translating gives CASSYTVEGGGTGELFF.

The chain recombines TRBV6-2 or TRBV6-3 with TRBJ2-3; unclear D gene. Germline V lookup: CDR1 MNHEY, CDR2 SVGEGT. Trimming cost V 0 bases and J 6 bases, with 7 bases left between them. The CDR3 extends over 13 amino acids. Written as DNA, the CDR3 is TGTGCCAGCAGTTACTCTAGTCGGGATACGCAGTATTTT. This gives the protein CASSYSSRDTQYF.

A few counts support this clonotype. The rearrangement joins TRBV27 to TRBJ1-2, with D perhaps TRBD1 (5 bases). The germline V and J ends were trimmed by 3 bases and 4 bases, with 12 bases remaining between them. This CDR3 contains 14 residues. Germline-derived CDR1 and CDR2 are MNHEY and SMNVEV (reference sequence). In nucleotides, the CDR3 is TGTGCCAGCAGTTTGGCAGGGAGGAGCTATGGCTACACCTTC. Translating gives CASSLAGRSYGYTF.

The rearrangement joins TRBV29-1 to TRBJ2-3; tentative D call: TRBD1 (6 bases). Trimming cost V 6 bases and J 4 bases, with 14 bases left between them. CDR1 is SQVTM and CDR2 is ANQGSEA in the germline V gene. The CDR3 sequence is 13 residues long. The CDR3 nucleotides read TGCAGCGTCGGAGAGGGGGTAGCAGATACGCAGTATTTT. Translating it yields CSVGEGVADTQYF.

This clonotype was counted between two and nine times. V usage is TRBV20-1 and J usage is TRBJ2-1, with 8 nucleotides matching TRBD2. This CDR3 contains 19 residues. Trimming took 1 base from V and 0 from J; bases not matched to a gene: 14. Germline V lookup: CDR1 DFQATT, CDR2 SNEGSKA (reference sequence). CDR3 amino acids: CSARGLQATSGVSYNEQFF. CDR3 DNA: TGCAGTGCTAGAGGCCTACAAGCTACTAGCGGCGTCTCCTACAATGAGCAGTTCTTC.

This clonotype was seen a handful of times. This chain uses TRBV11-2 with TRBJ2-3; D might be TRBD1 or TRBD2, each matching 5 bases. V lost 3 bases to trimming and J lost 2 bases, with 9 bases between them. The CDR3 contains 14 residues. Germline-derived CDR1 and CDR2 are SGHAT and FQNNGV. In nucleotides, the CDR3 is TGTGCCAGCAGCTTTCCAGGGACCACAGATACGCAGTATTTT. Protein product: CASSFPGTTDTQYF.

V usage is TRBV4-1 and J usage is TRBJ2-7; D possibly corresponds to TRBD2 (7 bases). The germline V gene encodes CDR1 MGHRA and CDR2 YSYEKL. This CDR3 contains 16 residues. Trimming pared 1 base from V and 0 bases from J, leaving 13 bases between. CDR3 protein: CASSQVGGRASYEQYF. The DNA of the CDR3 is TGCGCCAGCAGCCAAGTCGGGGGGCGGGCCTCCTACGAGCAGTACTTC.

This clonotype occurred many times. J is TRBJ2-7 and V is TRBV5-6; the D gene is possibly TRBD2 (5 bases). The germline gives CDR1 SGHDT, CDR2 YYEEEE. The CDR3 totals 15 residues. V was clipped by 2 bases and J by 2 bases, with 14 bases between them. The CDR3 protein is CASSFVTADPYEQYF. CDR3 coding DNA: TGTGCCAGCAGCTTCGTCACAGCGGATCCCTACGAGCAGTACTTC.

In this sample, this clonotype turned up a few times. The genes are TRBV4-1 and TRBJ2-7, with D perhaps matching TRBD2 (5 bases). Trimming pared 1 base from V and 1 base from J, leaving 11 bases between. This CDR3 region has 15 residues. Germline V CDR1 and CDR2: MGHRA, YSYEKL. The CDR3 region is CASSQGSGGSYEQYF. The CDR3 DNA reads TGCGCCAGCAGCCAAGGATCTGGCGGGTCCTACGAGCAGTACTTC.

This clonotype came up a few times. The chain recombines TRBV6-5 with TRBJ2-7; D is ambiguous. The V gene's germline CDR1 is MNHEY and CDR2 SVGAGI. This CDR3 region has 15 residues. V lost 4 bases, J lost 1 base, and 14 bases lay in between. Written as DNA, the CDR3 is TGTGCCAGCAGTTTCATCGGACCGAAATCCTACGAGCAGTACTTC. It specifies CASSFIGPKSYEQYF.

V gene TRBV20-1 combines with J gene TRBJ2-5; 7 bases match TRBD1. The length of the CDR3 is 17 residues. V gave up 6 bases and J gave up 5 bases; unmatched junction bases: 21. Germline-derived CDR1 and CDR2 are DFQATT and SNEGSKA (reference sequence). The CDR3 here is CSARKGKTGLDWETQYF. CDR3 in DNA: TGCAGTGCCAGAAAAGGAAAGACAGGGTTGGATTGGGAGACCCAGTACTTC.

V is TRBV6-5 and J is TRBJ1-5; the D is unclear. V was cut by 3 bases and J by 0 bases, with 12 bases left in between. CDR1 and CDR2 (germline): MNHEY, SVGAGI. This CDR3 has 16 residues. The CDR3 loop is CASSYPKDGSNQPQHF. The CDR3 coding sequence is TGTGCCAGCAGTTATCCCAAGGACGGTAGCAATCAGCCCCAGCATTTT.

This clonotype was seen at least ten times. The chain has TRBV29-1 and TRBJ2-7; 9 bases fit TRBD1. With V trimmed by 3 bases and J by 4 bases, 7 bases remained unmatched. This CDR3 is 14 amino acids long. In germline, CDR1 is SQVTM, CDR2 ANQGSEA. CDR3 sequence: CSVETGTGKYEQYF. As DNA, the CDR3 is TGCAGCGTTGAGACTGGGACAGGGAAGTACGAGCAGTACTTC.

This chain uses TRBV12-3 or TRBV12-4 with TRBJ2-2, with TRBD2 matching 12 bases. The CDR3 totals 17 residues. V lost 3 bases to trimming and J lost 0 bases; unmatched junction nucleotides: 2. The CDR3 region has the DNA TGTGCCAGCAGTTTGACTAGCGGGAGCCCGAACACCGGGGAGCTGTTTTTT. Translation gives CASSLTSGSPNTGELFF.